The clone carrying this TCR beta chain was counted only a few times. The antigen is not known. This entry comes from a study of identical twins. Study-wide findings and caveats: When twins shared out-of-frame alpha sequences, those sequences had excess low generation probability. The presence of invariant MAIT and iNKT cells could partly confound analyses of zero-insertion sequences. Fewer insertions characterized abundant cord blood beta clonotypes, whereas memory repertoires showed none.

CDR1 and CDR2 from the germline V gene are SGHRS and YFSETQ. CDR3 length equals 14 residues. Trimming took 4 bases from V and 6 from J, leaving 13 bases between them. A universal primer site was added by template switching, and unique molecular identifiers were carried by the cDNA. TCRdb re-called the 5' RACE reads through MiXCR, storing one row per CDR3 protein. The sample yields under 250,000 distinct CDR3 sequences, roughly 7.5% seen once. In addition, the sample was reused for a study of yellow fever vaccine responses in identical twins.

This rearrangement joins TRBV5-1 to TRBJ2-2; D is possibly TRBD1 (6 bases). Specimen: memory (CD45RO+) T cells sorted from blood. The sequence came from a woman under 30 in good health. The CDR3 sequence is CASSDRWGAGELFF. CDR3 nucleotide sequence: TGCGCCAGCAGCGACAGGTGGGGCGCCGGGGAGCTGTTTTTT.